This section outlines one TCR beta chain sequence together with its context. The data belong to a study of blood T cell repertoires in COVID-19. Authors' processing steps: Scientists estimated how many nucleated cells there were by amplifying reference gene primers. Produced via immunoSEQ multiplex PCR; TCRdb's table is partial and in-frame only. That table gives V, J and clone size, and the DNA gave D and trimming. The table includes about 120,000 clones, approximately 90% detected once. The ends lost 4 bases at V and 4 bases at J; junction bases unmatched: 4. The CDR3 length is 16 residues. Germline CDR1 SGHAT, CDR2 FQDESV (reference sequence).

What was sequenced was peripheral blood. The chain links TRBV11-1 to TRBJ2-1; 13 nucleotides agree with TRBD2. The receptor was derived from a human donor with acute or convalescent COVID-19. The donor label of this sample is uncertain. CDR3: CASSSGLAGTYNEQFF. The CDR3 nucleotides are TGTGCCAGCAGCTCGGGACTAGCGGGGACGTACAATGAGCAGTTCTTC. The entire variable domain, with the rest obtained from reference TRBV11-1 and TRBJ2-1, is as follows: EAEVAQSPRYKITEKSQAVAFWCDPISGHATLYWYRQILGQGPELLVQFQDESVVDDSQLPKDRFSAERLKGVDSTLKIQPAELGDSAMYLCASSSGLAGTYNEQFFGPGTRLTVL.